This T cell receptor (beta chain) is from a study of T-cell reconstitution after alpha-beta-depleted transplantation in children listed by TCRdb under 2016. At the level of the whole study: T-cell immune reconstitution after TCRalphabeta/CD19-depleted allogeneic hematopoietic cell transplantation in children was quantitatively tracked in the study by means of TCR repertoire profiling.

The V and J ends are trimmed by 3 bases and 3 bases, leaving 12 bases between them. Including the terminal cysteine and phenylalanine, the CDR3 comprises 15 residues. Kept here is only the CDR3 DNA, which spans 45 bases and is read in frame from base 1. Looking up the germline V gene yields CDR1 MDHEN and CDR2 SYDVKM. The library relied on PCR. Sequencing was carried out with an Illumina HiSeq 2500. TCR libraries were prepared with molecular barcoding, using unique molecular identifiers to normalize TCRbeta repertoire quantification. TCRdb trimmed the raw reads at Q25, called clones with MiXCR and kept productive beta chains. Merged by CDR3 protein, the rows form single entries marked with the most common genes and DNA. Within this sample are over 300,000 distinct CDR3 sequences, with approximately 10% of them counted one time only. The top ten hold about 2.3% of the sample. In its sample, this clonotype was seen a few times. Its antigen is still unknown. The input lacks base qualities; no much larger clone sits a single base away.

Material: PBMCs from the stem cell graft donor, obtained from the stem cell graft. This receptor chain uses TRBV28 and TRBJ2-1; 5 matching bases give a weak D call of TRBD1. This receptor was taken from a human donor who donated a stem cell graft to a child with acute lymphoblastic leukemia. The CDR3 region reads CASSFFQGNYNEQFF. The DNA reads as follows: TGTGCCAGCAGTTTTTTCCAGGGTAACTACAATGAGCAGTTCTTC.